The entry that follows covers one T cell receptor (beta chain) sequence. Its target is unknown. The data derive from a study of neoadjuvant nivolumab and ipilimumab in lung cancer. Study-wide results and limits: TCR sequencing covered a small number of samples.

Clones were read by immunoSEQ multiplex PCR, and TCRdb kept only the in-frame ones, dropping some. The table shows 44,000 or so clones, with about 89% occurring only once. Sequenced here: blood, sampled before neoadjuvant nivolumab, alone or with ipilimumab. The source is an adult with non-small cell lung cancer. Some clones in this sample may be carry-over from other donors' samples.

This CDR3 is CASSFLARNEQYF. CDR3 DNA sequence: TGTGCCAGCAGCTTTTTAGCTAGGAACGAGCAGTACTTC. This rearrangement joins TRBV5-4 to TRBJ2-7; D not resolved. This CDR3 is 13 amino acids long. V lost 2 bases and J 5 bases, leaving 11 bases between the germline ends. CDR1 is SGHNT, CDR2 YYREEE, per germline (reference sequence).